This T cell receptor (beta chain) was recovered during a study of blood T cell repertoires in COVID-19. There are 14 residues in the CDR3. CDR1 is MGHDK and CDR2 is SYGVNS in the germline V gene. Trimming left V 5 bases short and J 3 bases short, with 11 bases between. Original handling: Nucleated cell number was recorded as an estimate derived from reference gene primer amplification. Using immunoSEQ multiplex PCR, the repertoire was profiled, and TCRdb retains in-frame clones only, with some absent. V and J calls and clone size are copied from that table; D and trimming were computed from the DNA. This sample yields 200,000 to 300,000 clones, of which 83% are seen a single time; less than 6.5% belongs to the top ten.

The rearrangement joins TRBV25-1 to TRBJ1-3, with TRBD1 as a possible D gene (5 bases). Specimen: peripheral blood. The receptor comes from a human donor in a cohort sampled during active COVID-19. In nucleotides, the CDR3 is TGTGCCAGCAGTCCCCGGAGGGGTGGAAACACCATATATTTT. Protein product: CASSPRRGGNTIYF. The entire variable domain, with the rest obtained from reference TRBV25-1 and TRBJ1-3, is as follows: EADIYQTPRYLVIGTGKKITLECSQTMGHDKMYWYQQDPGMELHLIHYSYGVNSTEKGDLSSESTVSRIRTEHFPLTLESARPSHTSQYLCASSPRRGGNTIYFGEGSWLTVV.